The 6 T cell receptor beta chains given below trace back to one sample, sequenced in a study of blood T cell repertoires in COVID-19. Assay used: immunoSEQ multiplex PCR; TCRdb lists only in-frame clones, some missing. The repertoire holds roughly 300,000 clones, about four fifths seen once, with roughly 1.5% in the top ten. Sample: peripheral blood. Every receptor here comes from a human donor with COVID-19, enrolled during active disease. The donor label of this sample is uncertain.

CDR3 DNA: TGTGCCAGCAGCGTAGCAGGGGTTAGCAATCAGCCCCAGCATTTT. This translates into CASSVAGVSNQPQHF. The chain has TRBV9 and TRBJ1-5, with D possibly matching TRBD1 (6 bases). The length of the CDR3 is 15 residues. The V end lost 0 bases, the J end lost 0 bases, and 7 bases lay between the germline ends. Germline assignment: CDR1 SGDLS and CDR2 YYNGEE.

V and J are TRBV19 and TRBJ2-7; 15 bases are shared with TRBD2. The CDR3 spans 15 residues. The germline gives CDR1 LNHDA, CDR2 SQIVND (reference sequence). V lost 10 bases to trimming and J lost 5 bases; unmatched junction nucleotides: 9. CDR3 bases: TGTGCCACCAGGACTAGCGGGAGGGCTAGGGACGAGCAGTACTTC. Protein product: CATRTSGRARDEQYF.

The chain recombines TRBV11-3 with TRBJ2-1, with TRBD1 identical over 10 bases. The V gene's germline CDR1 is SGHNT and CDR2 YENEEA. The CDR3 totals 14 residues. V was clipped by 10 bases and J by 4 bases; unmatched bases: 7. CDR3 in amino acids: CANNRDRGYNEQFF. In DNA, the CDR3 is TGTGCCAATAACCGGGACAGGGGTTACAATGAGCAGTTCTTC.

The chain couples TRBV29-1 to TRBJ2-3, with 8 nucleotides matching TRBD2. With V trimmed by 5 bases and J by 4 bases, 5 bases remained unmatched. CDR3 length: 13 amino acids. Germline V lookup: CDR1 SQVTM, CDR2 ANQGSEA. Written as DNA, the CDR3 is TGCAGCGTTTCACGGGGGGGCTCAGATACGCAGTATTTT. Protein product: CSVSRGGSDTQYF.

The rearrangement links TRBV4-3 to TRBJ2-7, with TRBD2 identical over 9 bases. With V trimmed by 0 bases and J by 0 bases, 9 bases remained unmatched. Germline CDR1 and CDR2: LGHNA and YSLEER. CDR3 length equals 18 residues. The CDR3: CASSQDFRSSGNSYEQYF. The CDR3 bases are TGCGCCAGCAGCCAAGATTTTCGATCTAGCGGGAACTCCTACGAGCAGTACTTC.

There are a few counts of this clone. A clone one base away is much larger, so this may be a read error. The chain couples TRBV7-3 to TRBJ2-7, with 11 bases aligning to TRBD2. Germline loops: CDR1 SGHTA, CDR2 FQGTGA. The length of the CDR3 is 13 residues. The ends lost 5 bases at V and 6 bases at J; junction bases unmatched: 3. CDR3 region: CASSGLAGGEQYF. Here the CDR3 DNA reads TGTGCCAGCAGCGGACTAGCGGGCGGCGAGCAGTACTTC.